What follows are 10 T cell receptor beta chains derived from one specimen sequenced in a study of vaccination effects on CD4 cells after COVID-19 (dated by TCRdb to 2022 to 2024). Libraries were prepared through the immunoSEQ multiplex PCR assay. The immuneACCESS repertoire file appears here via TCRdb, limited to in-frame rearrangements. These files lack a portion of the clones; in checked studies, under half of the deficit traces to unresolved V genes, and the cause of the others is not known. For this sample the table gives over 8,000 clones, of which around 79% were detected only once. The leading ten clones occupy around an eighth of the sample. In the ViraFEST assay, PBMC were stimulated with viral peptide pools, and antigen-specific CD4+ T cell clonotypes were then identified by expansion using TCR sequencing. After more than 9 days of culture, CD4+ T cells were isolated with the EasySep CD4+ T cell isolation kit.

No antigens are known for them. This specimen was CD4+ T cells from PBMCs cultured with HCoV-229E spike peptides, taken before COVID-19 vaccination. According to the study, the label for this sample's cell subset or site signals: HCoV-229E spike overlapping peptide pool stimulation. These receptors were taken from a human donor who received a COVID-19 vaccine.

A single count supports this clone. The chain links TRBV6-5 to TRBJ2-3; 9 nucleotides agree with TRBD2. The length of the CDR3 is 16 residues. Germline V gene data show CDR1 as MNHEY and CDR2 as SVGAGI. Losses at the gene ends were 2 bases for V and 6 bases for J; bases not matched to a gene: 9. CDR3 in amino acids: CASSYQGGGGPDTQYF. For the CDR3, the DNA is TGTGCCAGCAGTTACCAGGGCGGGGGGGGCCCGGATACGCAGTATTTT.

This rearrangement joins TRBV11-2 to TRBJ1-1, with TRBD1 identical over 7 bases. V lost 5 bases, J lost 10 bases, and 10 bases stayed unmatched. Germline CDR1 is SGHAT and CDR2 is FQNNGV. There are 13 residues in the CDR3. The CDR3 DNA sequence: TGTGCCAGCAGCCATATGACAGGGTGGGGAGCTTTCTTT. This gives the protein CASSHMTGWGAFF.

This clone has more than one count but fewer than ten. CDR3: CASSQGYRRGGLTYEQYF. In DNA form, the CDR3 reads TGCGCCAGCAGCCAAGGTTACCGGCGGGGGGGTTTAACCTACGAGCAGTACTTC. The chain employs TRBV4-1 and TRBJ2-7; 9 positions match TRBD2. The germline V gene encodes CDR1 MGHRA and CDR2 YSYEKL. V trimming: 1 base; J trimming: 2 bases; junction bases outside the gene matches: 12. This CDR3 has 18 amino acids.

CDR3 residues: CASSQASTSGGFETQYF. CDR3 nucleotide sequence: TGCGCCAGCAGCCAAGCCTCGACTAGCGGGGGGTTTGAGACCCAGTACTTC. This rearrangement joins TRBV4-1 to TRBJ2-5; 13 nucleotides match TRBD2. V lost 1 base and J lost 5; bases outside the gene matches: 7. Germline V lookup: CDR1 MGHRA, CDR2 YSYEKL. The CDR3 is made up of 17 amino acids.

This clone was seen more than once but under ten times. The chain couples TRBV30 to TRBJ1-5; D uncertain. CDR3 length: 13 amino acids. V lost 1 base to trimming and J lost 0 bases, with 4 bases between them. Germline loops: CDR1 GTSNPN, CDR2 SVGIG (reference sequence). CDR3 in DNA: TGTGCCTGGAGTGGTACTAGCAATCAGCCCCAGCATTTT. It translates to CAWSGTSNQPQHF.

The J gene is TRBJ1-2, the V gene TRBV6-5; TRBD1 agrees at 9 bases. Trimming cost V 4 bases and J 7 bases; bases outside gene matches: 7. This CDR3 has 14 residues. Looked up from germline, CDR1 is MNHEY and CDR2 is SVGAGI. The CDR3 coding sequence is TGTGCCAGCAGTTCACAGGGGGCGATTGGTGGCTACACCTTC. This translates into CASSSQGAIGGYTF.

This clone was seen once. V usage is TRBV5-4 and J usage is TRBJ2-2; maybe TRBD1 (5 bases). The germline V gene encodes CDR1 SGHNT and CDR2 YYREEE (reference sequence). V was shortened by 4 bases and J by 0 bases, with 10 bases between the two germline ends. The CDR3 is 15 residues long. CDR3 in amino acids: CASSISQANTGELFF. The CDR3 DNA reads TGTGCCAGCAGCATTTCACAGGCGAACACCGGGGAGCTGTTTTTT.

This chain uses TRBV7-9 with TRBJ1-2; D possibly corresponds to TRBD1 (5 bases). This CDR3 has 11 amino acids. V lost 5 bases to trimming and J lost 11 bases, with 12 bases between them. Germline CDR1 and CDR2: SEHNR and FQNEAQ (reference sequence). The CDR3 loop reads CASSALRGYTF. CDR3 nucleotide sequence: TGTGCCAGCAGCGCGTTGAGGGGATACACCTTC.

This clone has more than one count but fewer than ten. The chain combines TRBV5-1 with TRBJ2-2, with D perhaps matching TRBD1 (5 bases). This CDR3 spans 17 amino acids. V was clipped by 3 bases and J by 0 bases, with 15 bases between them. Germline values: CDR1 SGHRS, CDR2 YFSETQ. CDR3 protein: CASSSTTDSANTGELFF. CDR3 coding DNA: TGCGCCAGCAGCTCGACCACCGACAGCGCGAACACCGGGGAGCTGTTTTTT.

The chain carries TRBV28 and TRBJ2-7; D might be TRBD1 or TRBD2, each matching 6 bases. Trimming took 7 bases from V and 1 from J, leaving 20 bases between them. Germline V lookup: CDR1 MDHEN, CDR2 SYDVKM. This CDR3 comprises 16 residues. Written as DNA, the CDR3 is TGTGCCAGCACTTCTTCGGGGGCAGGGGAATCCTACGAGCAGTACTTC. Translated, it gives CASTSSGAGESYEQYF.